The 10 T cell receptor beta chains given below trace back to one sample, sequenced in a study of T cells in localized non-small cell lung cancer (dated by TCRdb to about 2020). Libraries came from the immunoSEQ multiplex PCR assay. As stored in TCRdb, this immuneACCESS dataset retains in-frame rearrangements with V and J assigned. A fraction of the clones does not appear; measured against another copy, unresolved V genes explain less than half of the discrepancy, and the remainder lacks a known reason. In this sample the table shows 65,000 to 95,000 clones, over 70% of which occur a single time. About a fifth of the sample is in the top ten clones. Sequencing used PBMCs, obtained before any cancer treatment. The source is a man aged 35 to 69 with stage II squamous cell lung carcinoma.

The V call is TRBV4-3, the J call TRBJ2-3; perhaps TRBD2 as D (5 bases). CDR1 is LGHNA and CDR2 is YSLEER in the germline V gene. The CDR3 runs to 14 residues. V lost 3 bases to trimming and J lost 0 bases, with 7 bases between them. This CDR3 is CASSQGRSTDTQYF. The DNA for the CDR3 is TGCGCCAGCAGCCAGGGGAGAAGCACAGATACGCAGTATTTT.

The J gene is TRBJ2-7, the V gene TRBV29-1, with 13 bases fitting TRBD2. This CDR3 is built from 18 residues. V was clipped by 4 bases and J by 3 bases; unmatched bases: 15. Germline V gene sequence: CDR1 SQVTM, CDR2 ANQGSEA. DNA for the CDR3: TGCAGCGTTGGGCACCGGGACAGGGGACTAGCGGGATTCTACGAGCAGTACTTC. Translation gives CSVGHRDRGLAGFYEQYF.

The rearrangement joins TRBV28 to TRBJ2-5; 7 bases are a match to TRBD1. The V gene's germline CDR1 is MDHEN and CDR2 SYDVKM. CDR3 length: 15 amino acids. V was pared by 5 bases and J by 5 bases, with 11 bases of the junction left unmatched. The DNA of the CDR3 is TGTGCCAGCAGTCACGACAGGGAAGGGCGGGAGACCCAGTACTTC. This encodes CASSHDREGRETQYF.

V usage is TRBV15 and J usage is TRBJ1-4; D ambiguous. The CDR3 is made up of 14 amino acids. The germline V gene encodes CDR1 LNHNV and CDR2 YYDKDF (reference sequence). V lost 6 bases and J lost 2, with 10 bases in between. The CDR3 spells CATRELMTNEKLFF. CDR3 in DNA: TGTGCCACCAGGGAACTCATGACTAATGAAAAACTGTTTTTT. Together with reference TRBV15 and TRBJ1-4, the CDR3 gives the full variable domain: DAMVIQNPRYQVTQFGKPVTLSCSQTLNHNVMYWYQQKSSQAPKLLFHYYDKDFNNEADTPDNFQSRRPNTSFCFLDIRSPGLGDTAMYLCATRELMTNEKLFFGSGTQLSVL.

The chain joins TRBV6-1 to TRBJ1-5; maybe TRBD1 (5 bases). Germline V gene data show CDR1 as MNHNS and CDR2 as SASEGT. The CDR3 extends over 15 amino acids. V lost 3 bases, J lost 1 base, and 10 bases lay in between. Here the CDR3 DNA reads TGTGCCAGCAGTGAGGGGGGGGTAAGCAATCAGCCCCAGCATTTT. Translated: CASSEGGVSNQPQHF.

The rearrangement joins TRBV6-6 to TRBJ2-3; D ambiguous. V lost 5 bases, J lost 0 bases, and 9 bases lay in between. The germline gives CDR1 MNHNY, CDR2 SVGAGI (reference sequence). The CDR3 consists of 14 residues. The CDR3 protein is CASSHAASTDTQYF. CDR3 sequence (DNA): TGTGCCAGCAGTCACGCAGCTAGCACAGATACGCAGTATTTT.

J is TRBJ2-1 and V is TRBV11-3; tentative D call: TRBD2 (6 bases). CDR3 length equals 13 residues. Germline lookup yields CDR1 SGHNT and CDR2 YENEEA. V was trimmed by 5 bases and J by 4 bases, leaving 9 bases between them. This CDR3 reads CASSHGLYNEQFF. In DNA, the CDR3 is TGTGCCAGCAGCCACGGACTATACAATGAGCAGTTCTTC.

The chain joins TRBV18 to TRBJ1-1; no firm D call. CDR3 size: 13 residues. Germline V lookup: CDR1 KGHSH, CDR2 LQKENI. With 3 bases removed from V and 1 base from J, the gap between germline ends came to 6 bases. The chain's CDR3 is CASSPSKNTEAFF. The CDR3 coding sequence is TGTGCCAGCTCACCCTCCAAGAACACTGAAGCTTTCTTT.

In DNA form, the CDR3 reads TGTGCCAGCACCCTGGAGGACAGGGGCTATGGCTACACCTTC. Protein product: CASTLEDRGYGYTF. V is TRBV2 and J is TRBJ1-2; TRBD1 aligns across 9 bases. CDR1 SNHLY and CDR2 FYNNEI come from the germline V gene. CDR3 length: 14 amino acids. The trim removed 7 bases at V and 4 bases at J, leaving 7 bases unmatched.

On this clone itself: A junction end diverges from the germline sequence, so it may reflect a read error. The CDR3 loop reads CASSYSRTHSPLHF. The CDR3 DNA reads as TGTGCCAGCAGCTACTCGCGTACCCATTCACCCCTCCACTTT. The chain is built from TRBV6-5 and TRBJ1-6; D is uncertain. Germline V gene lookup returns CDR1 MNHEY and CDR2 SVGAGI. The CDR3 is 14 residues long.